These 32 T cell receptor beta chains originate from one sample sequenced in a study of shared clonotypes between healthy human individuals (dated by TCRdb to about 2020). CD8 naive samples consisted of CD45RO-negative cells that were positively selected for CCR7, yielding a CD45RA+CCR7+ population without TemRA cells. The receptor library was made with the immunoSEQ multiplex PCR assay. TCRdb provides this immuneACCESS table in a form limited to in-frame rearrangements. Some clones are lacking; in checked studies, under half of them reflect an unresolved V gene, and why the rest are absent is not known. The table for this sample lists about 2,200,000 clones; roughly 91% of them were counted only once. The ten largest clones take up 1.5% to 2% of the sample. Material: naive CD8+ T cells from PBMCs. The cell subset or site label here, explained by the study, means: CD45RA+CCR7+. These receptors all stem from a man aged 18 to 35 in good health. Some clones in this sample may be carry-over from other donors' samples.

The V and J genes are TRBV23-1 and TRBJ1-1; 8 positions agree with TRBD1. TRBV23-1 is assigned to the ORF class and has an uncertain function. The length of the CDR3 is 13 residues. The V gene end was trimmed by 6 bases and the J gene end by 7 bases; junction bases not matched to a gene: 7. The CDR3 DNA sequence: TGCGCCAGCAGCCCAACAGGGGGTCTTGAAGCTTTCTTT. Translated: CASSPTGGLEAFF.

V is TRBV7-2 and J is TRBJ2-1; 11 bases map to TRBD2. The CDR3 runs 17 residues. Germline trimming cut 1 base from V and 9 bases from J; bases unmatched to any gene: 11. Germline values: CDR1 SGHTA, CDR2 FQGNSA. For the CDR3, the DNA is TGTGCCAGCAGCTTAGATCTTCGGACTAGCGGGCAGGGTGAGCAGTTCTTC. Encoded protein: CASSLDLRTSGQGEQFF.

The chain has TRBV28 and TRBJ2-3; D not certain. The CDR3 spans 15 residues. The germline gives CDR1 MDHEN, CDR2 SYDVKM. V lost 1 base and J lost 2, with 10 bases in between. CDR3 DNA sequence: TGTGCCAGCAGTTTATACGGCTTACTCACAGATACGCAGTATTTT. Translation gives CASSLYGLLTDTQYF. The full variable domain, its missing parts supplied by reference TRBV28 and TRBJ2-3, is DVKVTQSSRYLVKRTGEKVFLECVQDMDHENMFWYRQDPGLGLRLIYFSYDVKMKEKGDIPEGYSVSREKKERFSLILESASTNQTSMYLCASSLYGLLTDTQYFGPGTRLTVL.

V gene TRBV9 combines with J gene TRBJ2-1, with 9 bases identical to TRBD1. Germline V gene sequence: CDR1 SGDLS, CDR2 YYNGEE. The CDR3 covers 15 residues. V lost 4 bases and J lost 4; bases outside the gene matches: 6. The CDR3 sequence is CASSSGQGPYNEQFF. DNA of the CDR3: TGTGCCAGCAGCTCTGGACAGGGGCCATACAATGAGCAGTTCTTC. Full variable domain (outside the CDR3, taken from reference TRBV9 and TRBJ2-1): DSGVTQTPKHLITATGQRVTLRCSPRSGDLSVYWYQQSLDQGLQFLIQYYNGEERAKGNILERFSAQQFPDLHSELNLSSLELGDSALYFCASSSGQGPYNEQFFGPGTRLTVL.

The chain uses TRBV15 and TRBJ1-2; D is ambiguous. Per the germline V gene, CDR1 is LNHNV and CDR2 is YYDKDF (reference sequence). Trimming removed 5 bases at V and 0 bases at J, with 16 bases between. CDR3 length: 16 residues. The CDR3 DNA reads as TGTGCCACCAGCGGAATAGTGACAAGCTCTAACTATGGCTACACCTTC. This sequence encodes CATSGIVTSSNYGYTF.

The chain has TRBV28 and TRBJ2-7; TRBD1 matches 9 bases. CDR3 length equals 15 residues. J gave up 3 bases and V 5 bases, and 8 bases lay outside the gene matches. CDR1 MDHEN and CDR2 SYDVKM come from the germline V gene. The CDR3 region is CASSRGDREYYEQYF. The CDR3, as DNA: TGTGCCAGCAGTCGAGGGGACAGGGAGTACTACGAGCAGTACTTC.

The chain links TRBV5-6 to TRBJ1-2; D might be TRBD1 (6 bases). The germline V gene encodes CDR1 SGHDT and CDR2 YYEEEE. The CDR3 contains 15 residues. The V end lost 2 bases, the J end lost 8 bases, and 19 bases lay between the germline ends. CDR3 bases: TGTGCCAGCAGCTTACCCCGGCGGGGGGCGAGGGGCTACACCTTC. Protein: CASSLPRRGARGYTF.

The rearrangement uses TRBV7-9 and TRBJ2-2; 7 bases match TRBD2. CDR3 length: 16 residues. Germline trimming cut 2 bases from V and 6 bases from J; bases unmatched to any gene: 9. Germline assignment: CDR1 SEHNR and CDR2 FQNEAQ (reference sequence). Here the CDR3 DNA reads TGTGCCAGCAGCTTATTGCGGGAGACGGGTCCCGGGGAGCTGTTTTTT. Translation gives CASSLLRETGPGELFF. The variable domain in full, completed from reference TRBV7-9 and TRBJ2-2, reads DTGVSQNPRHKITKRGQNVTFRCDPISEHNRLYWYRQTLGQGPEFLTYFQNEAQLEKSRLLSDRFSAERPKGSFSTLEIQRTEQGDSAMYLCASSLLRETGPGELFFGEGSRLTVL.

The rearrangement uses TRBV2 and TRBJ2-5; 8 bases line up with TRBD2. The CDR3 has 17 amino acids. Germline V gene lookup returns CDR1 SNHLY and CDR2 FYNNEI. The V and J ends lost 3 bases and 0 bases, in that order; junction bases with no gene match: 9. CDR3 coding DNA: TGTGCCAGCAGTGATTCTCGGGCTAGCGGGTACCAAGAGACCCAGTACTTC. Translated: CASSDSRASGYQETQYF.

A single count supports this clone. The chain combines TRBV10-3 with TRBJ2-1; 14 bases match TRBD2. The CDR3 sequence is 17 residues long. Trimming at V came to 6 bases and at J to 2 bases, leaving 6 bases not matched to a gene. The V gene's germline CDR1 is ENHRY and CDR2 SYGVKD. The chain's CDR3 is CAIRGTSGSGTYNEQFF. The CDR3 DNA reads TGTGCCATCAGGGGGACTAGCGGGAGTGGAACCTACAATGAGCAGTTCTTC.

This clone has a single count. The J gene is TRBJ2-7, the V gene TRBV6-1; 7 nucleotides match TRBD1. CDR1 is MNHNS and CDR2 is SASEGT in the germline V gene. V lost 4 bases and J lost 2; bases outside the gene matches: 8. The CDR3 has 15 residues. CDR3 nucleotide sequence: TGTGCCAGCAGTGGTCGACAGGGTTACACCTACGAGCAGTACTTC. Its translation: CASSGRQGYTYEQYF.

The genes are TRBV5-1 and TRBJ2-1, with 7 bases aligning to TRBD2. The V segment lost 4 bases and the J segment 1 base; nucleotides outside the gene matches: 8. Germline V gives CDR1 SGHRS, CDR2 YFSETQ. This CDR3 is 16 amino acids long. The CDR3 coding sequence is TGCGCCAGCAGCCTACTAAGCGGGGTTTCCTACAATGAGCAGTTCTTC. Residues: CASSLLSGVSYNEQFF.

The chain uses TRBV5-1 and TRBJ1-5; TRBD1 agrees at 8 bases. Trimming at V came to 1 base and at J to 9 bases, leaving 21 bases not matched to a gene. Germline loops: CDR1 SGHRS, CDR2 YFSETQ. This CDR3 has 19 amino acids. The CDR3 nucleotides are TGCGCCAGCAGCTTGAGTCTGGTGGGCAGGGGGCGAGCGGTTTGGCCCCAGCATTTT. Translated: CASSLSLVGRGRAVWPQHF.

The V call is TRBV11-2, the J call TRBJ2-3; D assignment may be TRBD1 or TRBD2 (5 bases each). This CDR3 region has 13 residues. V was clipped by 2 bases and J by 6 bases, with 9 bases between them. Looked up from germline, CDR1 is SGHAT and CDR2 is FQNNGV. The CDR3 DNA reads as TGTGCCAGCAGCTTATCAGGGACCGATACGCAGTATTTT. Residues: CASSLSGTDTQYF.

V gene TRBV4-3 combines with J gene TRBJ1-2; D unclear. This CDR3 contains 15 residues. Trimming cost V 0 bases and J 4 bases, with 12 bases left between them. Germline CDR1 LGHNA, CDR2 YSLEER. For the CDR3, the DNA is TGCGCCAGCAGCCAAGATAGCGGAACTCCCTATGGCTACACCTTC. This encodes CASSQDSGTPYGYTF.

This rearrangement joins TRBV7-9 to TRBJ1-1, with TRBD1 as a possible D gene (5 bases). The CDR3 has 19 residues. The germline gives CDR1 SEHNR, CDR2 FQNEAQ (reference sequence). V was trimmed by 2 bases and J by 3 bases, leaving 25 bases between them. The CDR3 DNA follows: TGTGCCAGCAGCTTATTTGGGGGGGTAATCGGACACCCGGACACTGAAGCTTTCTTT. It translates to CASSLFGGVIGHPDTEAFF.

The V call is TRBV9, the J call TRBJ1-5, with D possibly TRBD1 on 6 matching bases. Per germline, CDR1 SGDLS and CDR2 YYNGEE. The CDR3 has 14 amino acids. V lost 3 bases, J lost 7 bases, and 14 bases lay in between. CDR3 in DNA: TGTGCCAGCAGCGGAGGGATTACAGGGCAGCCCCAGCATTTT. Translating gives CASSGGITGQPQHF.

The rearrangement joins TRBV6-5 to TRBJ2-1; 13 nucleotides match TRBD2. Germline loops: CDR1 MNHEY, CDR2 SVGAGI. The CDR3 contains 15 residues. V was pared by 7 bases and J by 8 bases, with 8 bases of the junction left unmatched. CDR3 bases: TGTGCCAGCAACCCACTAGCGGGAGGGACCTATGAGCAGTTCTTC. Encoded protein: CASNPLAGGTYEQFF.

The V call is TRBV6-5, the J call TRBJ2-3, with a possible D match to TRBD2 (6 bases). V lost 2 bases and J 6 bases, leaving 12 bases between the germline ends. Looked up from germline, CDR1 is MNHEY and CDR2 is SVGAGI. The CDR3 covers 14 residues. This CDR3 is CASSYEEGQDTQYF. The CDR3 DNA reads TGTGCCAGCAGTTACGAGGAGGGTCAGGATACGCAGTATTTT.

The chain is built from TRBV7-9 and TRBJ1-1, with D possibly TRBD1 on 5 matching bases. Germline V gives CDR1 SEHNR, CDR2 FQNEAQ (reference sequence). Trimming pared 2 bases from V and 1 base from J, leaving 11 bases between. CDR3 length equals 15 residues. The CDR3 spells CASSLLDSPNTEAFF. In nucleotides, the CDR3 is TGTGCCAGCAGCTTACTTGACAGCCCGAACACTGAAGCTTTCTTT. The full variable domain, its missing parts supplied by reference TRBV7-9 and TRBJ1-1, is DTGVSQNPRHKITKRGQNVTFRCDPISEHNRLYWYRQTLGQGPEFLTYFQNEAQLEKSRLLSDRFSAERPKGSFSTLEIQRTEQGDSAMYLCASSLLDSPNTEAFFGQGTRLTVV.

The V and J genes are TRBV4-1 and TRBJ1-1; 8 bases fit TRBD1. V lost 1 base, J lost 7 bases, and 8 bases stayed unmatched. The CDR3 spans 15 residues. Germline V CDR1 and CDR2: MGHRA, YSYEKL. This chain's CDR3 is CASSQVQGASSEAFF. The DNA of the CDR3 is TGCGCCAGCAGCCAAGTGCAGGGGGCGTCGAGTGAAGCTTTCTTT.

This clone appeared a single time. This chain joins TRBV7-9 and TRBJ2-7; 7 positions agree with TRBD2. Trimming cost V 5 bases and J 2 bases; bases outside gene matches: 6. Germline values: CDR1 SEHNR, CDR2 FQNEAQ (reference sequence). The CDR3 sequence is 14 residues long. The CDR3 here is CASSPRDYTYEQYF. In nucleotides, the CDR3 is TGTGCCAGCAGCCCCCGGGACTACACCTACGAGCAGTACTTC. The full variable domain, its missing parts supplied by reference TRBV7-9 and TRBJ2-7, is DTGVSQNPRHKITKRGQNVTFRCDPISEHNRLYWYRQTLGQGPEFLTYFQNEAQLEKSRLLSDRFSAERPKGSFSTLEIQRTEQGDSAMYLCASSPRDYTYEQYFGPGTRLTVT.

This chain uses TRBV28 with TRBJ1-5; 8 bases map to TRBD1. The germline V gene encodes CDR1 MDHEN and CDR2 SYDVKM. J lost 6 bases, V lost 5 bases, and 9 bases had no gene match. The CDR3 runs 15 residues. CDR3 protein: CASSADRGGGQPQHF. The CDR3 DNA sequence: TGTGCCAGCAGTGCCGACAGGGGCGGGGGTCAGCCCCAGCATTTT.

CDR3 in DNA: TGCAGCGTTGAAGGTGGGTTTTCCGGGACAGAGAACACTGAAGCTTTCTTT. Translating gives CSVEGGFSGTENTEAFF. The chain combines TRBV29-1 with TRBJ1-1, with 7 bases fitting TRBD1. The germline CDR1 and CDR2 sequences are SQVTM and ANQGSEA. V shed 1 base, J shed 1 base, and the junction held 12 bases outside the gene matches. The CDR3 length is 17 residues.

The rearrangement joins TRBV19 to TRBJ2-5; no definite D call. Trimming took off 1 base at V and 2 bases at J, with 11 bases between the two ends. This CDR3 is 15 amino acids long. Germline values: CDR1 LNHDA, CDR2 SQIVND (reference sequence). The CDR3 nucleotides read TGTGCCAGTAGTATAGGAGTAGACTTTCAAGAGACCCAGTACTTC. Translation gives CASSIGVDFQETQYF.

The gene calls are TRBV4-3 and TRBJ2-1; 7 bases agree with TRBD1. The CDR3 spans 15 residues. The V segment lost 4 bases and the J segment 4 bases; nucleotides outside the gene matches: 7. CDR1 and CDR2 from the germline V gene are LGHNA and YSLEER. The CDR3 region is CASSLSNRGYNEQFF. CDR3 DNA sequence: TGCGCCAGCAGCCTCTCGAACAGGGGATACAATGAGCAGTTCTTC.

This clone was counted only a few times. The V call is TRBV27, the J call TRBJ1-4; the D is unclear. CDR1 is MNHEY and CDR2 is SMNVEV in the germline V gene (reference sequence). The CDR3 runs to 13 residues. Trimming shortened V by 5 bases and J by 11 bases, and 15 bases separated the two germline ends. The CDR3 DNA sequence: TGTGCCAGCAGTCTGTGGCCTCGGCAGAAACTGTTTTTT. The encoded protein is CASSLWPRQKLFF. The full variable domain, with the rest looked up from reference TRBV27 and TRBJ1-4, is EAQVTQNPRYLITVTGKKLTVTCSQNMNHEYMSWYRQDPGLGLRQIYYSMNVEVTDKGDVPEGYKVSRKEKRNFPLILESPSPNQTSLYFCASSLWPRQKLFFGSGTQLSVL.

This chain uses TRBV6-1 with TRBJ1-5, with TRBD1 identical over 8 bases. Germline V gene sequence: CDR1 MNHNS, CDR2 SASEGT. The CDR3 spans 15 residues. V gave up 3 bases and J gave up 4 bases; unmatched junction bases: 5. The CDR3 is CASSDLRGPNQPQHF. CDR3 nucleotides: TGTGCCAGCAGTGACCTCAGGGGGCCGAATCAGCCCCAGCATTTT.

About this clone: Other DNA sequences within the sample encode an identical CDR3. The chain couples TRBV5-6 to TRBJ2-7, with D tentatively TRBD2 (5 bases). The CDR3 has 11 residues. The germline CDR1 and CDR2 sequences are SGHDT and YYEEEE. Trimming took 4 bases from V and 7 from J, leaving 9 bases between them. DNA for the CDR3: TGTGCCAGCAGCCTGACGGGGGAGCAGTACTTC. Encoded protein: CASSLTGEQYF. The variable domain in full, with the rest retrieved from reference TRBV5-6 and TRBJ2-7, is DAGVTQSPTHLIKTRGQQVTLRCSPKSGHDTVSWYQQALGQGPQFIFQYYEEEERQRGNFPDRFSGHQFPNYSSELNVNALLLGDSALYLCASSLTGEQYFGPGTRLTVT.

The chain carries TRBV5-1 and TRBJ2-1; weak D call: TRBD1 (6 bases). This CDR3 is 17 amino acids long. Germline-derived CDR1 and CDR2 are SGHRS and YFSETQ. V lost 3 bases and J 6 bases, leaving 22 bases between the germline ends. CDR3 region: CASSSLPRQAHSNEQFF. In DNA form, the CDR3 reads TGCGCCAGCAGCTCTTTGCCCCGACAGGCCCACAGCAATGAGCAGTTCTTC.

The chain employs TRBV16 and TRBJ2-1; 9 nucleotides agree with TRBD1. This CDR3 comprises 15 residues. The germline CDR1 and CDR2 sequences are KGHSY and FQNENV. Trimming cost V 1 base and J 9 bases; bases outside gene matches: 7. CDR3 region: CASSQYPQGAGEQFF. Here the CDR3 DNA reads TGTGCCAGCAGCCAATATCCACAGGGGGCAGGTGAGCAGTTCTTC.

The CDR3 region has the DNA TGTGCCACCAGCAGAAGGGTCGACTCAGGCTACACCTTC. Amino acids: CATSRRVDSGYTF. The rearrangement joins TRBV15 to TRBJ1-2; D ambiguous. V was cut by 2 bases and J by 8 bases, with 12 bases left in between. The germline V gene encodes CDR1 LNHNV and CDR2 YYDKDF (reference sequence). The CDR3 has 13 residues.